Each of the 25 T cell receptor beta chains below was sequenced from the same sample in a study of memory CD4+ T cells and cytomegalovirus serostatus. Single viable CD3+CD4+CD8-CD45RO+ cells were sorted as the memory CD4+ T cells. Produced via immunoSEQ multiplex PCR; TCRdb's table is partial and in-frame only. The repertoire consists of around 50,000 clones, with approximately 78% occurring once and the leading ten covering about 0.7%. The sequenced sample was memory CD4+ T cells from blood. These receptors originate from an adult in good health and CMV-seronegative.

This clone was seen only once. This chain connects TRBV6-1 to TRBJ2-3; D possibly matches TRBD1 or TRBD2 (7 bases each). V was clipped by 2 bases and J by 4 bases, with 22 bases between them. The CDR3 totals 18 residues. Germline V gives CDR1 MNHNS, CDR2 SASEGT. The CDR3 DNA reads as TGTGCCAGCAGTGAATCACCTCCAGGGGGAGGGCCGGCAGATACGCAGTATTTT. Translation: CASSESPPGGGPADTQYF.

V is TRBV30 and J is TRBJ2-1, with 13 bases identical to TRBD2. V trimming: 5 bases; J trimming: 4 bases; junction bases outside the gene matches: 5. CDR1 is GTSNPN, CDR2 SVGIG, per germline (reference sequence). The CDR3 totals 15 residues. The CDR3 loop is CAWVLAGGNYNEQFF. In nucleotides, the CDR3 is TGTGCCTGGGTACTAGCGGGAGGGAATTACAATGAGCAGTTCTTC.

This clone has just a few counts. The CDR3 loop is CASKQPRTPYEQYF. CDR3 sequence (DNA): TGTGCCTCCAAGCAGCCCCGGACCCCCTACGAGCAGTACTTC. The chain has TRBV2 and TRBJ2-7; D not resolved. Germline V gene sequence: CDR1 SNHLY, CDR2 FYNNEI. The CDR3 loop spans 14 amino acids. Trimming shortened V by 11 bases and J by 2 bases, and 19 bases separated the two germline ends.

This chain joins TRBV6-5 and TRBJ2-7, with 10 positions matching TRBD1. The CDR3 is made up of 14 amino acids. The V segment lost 7 bases and the J segment 3 bases; nucleotides outside the gene matches: 6. Germline loops: CDR1 MNHEY, CDR2 SVGAGI. CDR3 in amino acids: CASTPGTGVYEQYF. In DNA form, the CDR3 reads TGTGCCAGCACCCCCGGGACAGGGGTCTACGAGCAGTACTTC.

J is TRBJ2-3 and V is TRBV10-3, with 10 bases aligning to TRBD2. V was pared by 1 base and J by 1 base, with 2 bases of the junction left unmatched. The CDR3 runs to 16 residues. Germline lookup yields CDR1 ENHRY and CDR2 SYGVKD. CDR3 nucleotides: TGTGCCATCAGTGAGTTGGGGACTAGCGGCACAGATACGCAGTATTTT. Translating gives CAISELGTSGTDTQYF.

The genes are TRBV11-2 and TRBJ2-1; 9 nucleotides agree with TRBD2. The CDR3 is made up of 17 amino acids. The ends lost 4 bases at V and 4 bases at J; junction bases unmatched: 11. The germline gives CDR1 SGHAT, CDR2 FQNNGV. The DNA of the CDR3 is TGTGCCAGCAGCTCCGACTCTAGCGGGACCCCTTACAATGAGCAGTTCTTC. Translation: CASSSDSSGTPYNEQFF.

The CDR3 is CAWSGGRNQPQHF. The DNA for the CDR3 is TGTGCCTGGAGTGGGGGTCGCAATCAGCCCCAGCATTTT. The V and J genes are TRBV30 and TRBJ1-5; D unresolved. CDR3 size: 13 residues. The germline V gene has CDR1 GTSNPN and CDR2 SVGIG (reference sequence). V lost 1 base and J lost 2, with 6 bases in between.

V usage is TRBV5-4 and J usage is TRBJ1-1; 8 bases are shared with TRBD1. The germline CDR1 and CDR2 sequences are SGHNT and YYREEE (reference sequence). J was trimmed by 2 bases and V by 3 bases; bases with no gene match: 12. CDR3 length: 17 amino acids. Written as DNA, the CDR3 is TGTGCCAGCAGCTCGCCGGGACAGGACCCTTTAAACACTGAAGCTTTCTTT. It translates to CASSSPGQDPLNTEAFF.

J is TRBJ2-3 and V is TRBV18; TRBD2 matches 10 bases. The CDR3 totals 17 residues. Trimming took 3 bases from V and 4 from J; bases not matched to a gene: 10. The germline V gene encodes CDR1 KGHSH and CDR2 LQKENI. CDR3: CASSPISSGSMADTQYF. The CDR3, as DNA: TGTGCCAGCTCACCGATCTCTAGCGGGAGTATGGCAGATACGCAGTATTTT.

V and J are TRBV7-9 and TRBJ2-7; 13 bases line up with TRBD2. Germline V gene sequence: CDR1 SEHNR, CDR2 FQNEAQ (reference sequence). The junction had 5 bases not matched to a gene; V was cut back by 2 bases and J by 7 bases. There are 15 residues in the CDR3. CDR3 bases: TGTGCCAGCAGCTTAACTAGCGGGAGGGTGGGAGAGCAGTACTTC. Protein sequence: CASSLTSGRVGEQYF.

The chain employs TRBV7-6 and TRBJ2-5; 8 nucleotides agree with TRBD1. CDR3 length: 16 residues. Trimming at V came to 0 bases and at J to 5 bases, leaving 8 bases not matched to a gene. CDR1 is SGHVS, CDR2 FNYEAQ, per germline. CDR3 protein: CASSLAPGQVWETQYF. The DNA for the CDR3 is TGTGCCAGCAGCTTAGCGCCGGGACAGGTGTGGGAGACCCAGTACTTC. The full variable domain, in which reference TRBV7-6 and TRBJ2-5 provide the parts outside the CDR3, is GAGVSQSPRYKVTKRGQDVALRCDPISGHVSLYWYRQALGQGPEFLTYFNYEAQQDKSGLPNDRFSAERPEGSISTLTIQRTEQRDSAMYRCASSLAPGQVWETQYFGPGTRLLVL.

This clone was recorded a few times. The V gene is TRBV7-9, the J gene TRBJ1-2, with TRBD1 matching 7 bases. Germline values: CDR1 SEHNR, CDR2 FQNEAQ (reference sequence). Losses at the gene ends were 1 base for V and 4 bases for J; bases not matched to a gene: 9. The CDR3 extends over 16 amino acids. CDR3 DNA: TGTGCCAGCAGCTTAGGGGCGGGGACAGAGGGCTATGGCTACACCTTC. This codes for CASSLGAGTEGYGYTF.

The rearrangement joins TRBV7-9 to TRBJ2-3; no reliable D call. Trimming stripped 4 bases from V and 2 bases from J, with 7 bases between. Germline values: CDR1 SEHNR, CDR2 FQNEAQ (reference sequence). The CDR3 contains 13 residues. The CDR3: CASSSGATDTQYF. DNA for the CDR3: TGTGCCAGCAGCTCCGGAGCCACAGATACGCAGTATTTT.

The chain is built from TRBV29-1 and TRBJ2-1, with 14 bases lining up with TRBD2. Per the germline V gene, CDR1 is SQVTM and CDR2 is ANQGSEA. The CDR3 is 14 amino acids. V lost 6 bases, J lost 7 bases, and 5 bases stayed unmatched. The CDR3 DNA reads as TGCAGCGTGGCCGGGACTAGCGGGAGTAATGAGCAGTTCTTC. It specifies CSVAGTSGSNEQFF.

The V gene is TRBV9, the J gene TRBJ2-5; tentatively, D is TRBD2 (6 bases). V lost 2 bases and J 5 bases, leaving 10 bases between the germline ends. The CDR3 is 13 amino acids. Germline lookup yields CDR1 SGDLS and CDR2 YYNGEE. The CDR3 DNA follows: TGTGCCAGCAGCGTGGAGGGAAGCGAGACCCAGTACTTC. This codes for CASSVEGSETQYF.

V is TRBV10-2 and J is TRBJ1-2; the match to TRBD1 covers 10 bases. J was trimmed by 6 bases and V by 7 bases; bases with no gene match: 8. CDR1 and CDR2 from the germline V gene are WSHSY and SAAADI. The CDR3 length is 14 residues. CDR3 protein: CASTKGQGNHGYTF. The DNA of the CDR3 is TGCGCCAGCACCAAGGGACAGGGGAACCATGGCTACACCTTC.

This clone was seen once. The J gene is TRBJ2-1, the V gene TRBV29-1; D unresolved. In germline, CDR1 is SQVTM, CDR2 ANQGSEA. The CDR3 is made up of 13 amino acids. The V gene lost 1 base and the J gene lost 7 bases, with 11 bases spanning the gap. In DNA, the CDR3 is TGCAGCGTTGAAGTTGGGATGAGGAATGAGCAGTTCTTC. The encoded protein is CSVEVGMRNEQFF.

The genes are TRBV6-6 and TRBJ2-7; D unresolved. Germline V CDR1 and CDR2: MNHNY, SVGAGI (reference sequence). V lost 5 bases and J 5 bases, leaving 10 bases between the germline ends. The CDR3 loop spans 12 amino acids. Written as DNA, the CDR3 is TGTGCCAGCAGTCCCATGTCCGACGAGCAGTACTTC. This gives the protein CASSPMSDEQYF.

CDR3 sequence (DNA): TGTGCCAGCTCACACGGGACACCTGACTCTGGAAACACCATATATTTT. Its protein is CASSHGTPDSGNTIYF. This chain uses TRBV18 with TRBJ1-3; possibly TRBD1 for D (6 bases). The V and J ends lost 4 bases and 0 bases respectively, with 13 bases between them. CDR3 size: 16 residues. Germline CDR1 reads KGHSH; CDR2 reads LQKENI.

J is TRBJ2-7 and V is TRBV19; tentatively, D is TRBD1 (6 bases). CDR3 length: 15 amino acids. Germline V gene data show CDR1 as LNHDA and CDR2 as SQIVND (reference sequence). With 6 bases removed from V and 3 bases from J, the gap between germline ends came to 18 bases. The CDR3 bases are TGTGCCAGTAGCCCTTTCCAGGGGCGAAACTACGAGCAGTACTTC. Translating it yields CASSPFQGRNYEQYF.

This clone is medium-sized within its sample. V gene TRBV28 combines with J gene TRBJ1-1; D might be TRBD1 (6 bases). This CDR3 is 11 amino acids long. Trimming shortened V by 7 bases and J by 8 bases, and 11 bases separated the two germline ends. Germline-derived CDR1 and CDR2 are MDHEN and SYDVKM. The CDR3 sequence: CASKGGREAFF. Written as DNA, the CDR3 is TGTGCCAGCAAAGGGGGACGCGAAGCTTTCTTT.

This chain uses TRBV5-6 with TRBJ2-3; possible D gene TRBD2, 5 bases. Germline V gene data show CDR1 as SGHDT and CDR2 as YYEEEE. The CDR3 length is 14 residues. Trimming shortened V by 0 bases and J by 6 bases, and 11 bases separated the two germline ends. The CDR3 nucleotides are TGTGCCAGCAGCTTGGGAGGGATCGGTGATACGCAGTATTTT. As protein: CASSLGGIGDTQYF.

Only one count was recorded for this clone. V gene TRBV30 combines with J gene TRBJ2-2, with D maybe TRBD2 (6 bases). CDR1 is GTSNPN and CDR2 is SVGIG in the germline V gene (reference sequence). The CDR3 loop spans 17 amino acids. The V end lost 5 bases, the J end lost 8 bases, and 27 bases lay between the germline ends. CDR3 bases: TGTGCCTGGGGACGAGGCGGAGGGACCGCCACAGGAGGGGAGCTGTTTTTT. It translates to CAWGRGGGTATGGELFF.

This chain links TRBV2 with TRBJ2-2; the match to TRBD1 covers 7 bases. The length of the CDR3 is 16 residues. Per germline, CDR1 SNHLY and CDR2 FYNNEI. V lost 6 bases and J lost 1; bases outside the gene matches: 8. CDR3 nucleotide sequence: TGTGCCAGCAGACGAGCGGACAGGCGGAACACCGGGGAGCTGTTTTTT. It codes for CASRRADRRNTGELFF.

The CDR3 region is CASSPDRGPHSGANVLTF. As DNA, the CDR3 is TGTGCCAGCAGCCCGGACAGGGGGCCCCACTCTGGGGCCAACGTCCTGACTTTC. The chain joins TRBV28 to TRBJ2-6; 11 positions agree with TRBD1. The CDR3 runs to 18 residues. V dropped 6 bases and J dropped 0; count of bases not matched to a gene: 7. Germline-derived CDR1 and CDR2 are MDHEN and SYDVKM.